The next 21 T cell receptor beta chains were all read from a single sample in a study of identical twins. TCRdb redid the calling of the 5' RACE reads with MiXCR, one entry per CDR3 protein. The sample shows approximately 620,000 distinct CDR3 sequences, under 9% of them seen only once. The sample also formed part of further work on yellow fever vaccine responses in identical twins.

Sequenced input: PBMCs. These receptors were collected from a woman younger than 30 in good health.

The rearrangement uses TRBV28 and TRBJ1-1; possible D gene TRBD1, 5 bases. The CDR3 is made up of 13 amino acids. V was pared by 4 bases and J by 7 bases, with 13 bases between. From germline, CDR1 is MDHEN and CDR2 SYDVKM. The CDR3, as DNA: TGTGCCAGCAGTTCGCACGGGACCGTTGAAGCTTTCTTT. It encodes CASSSHGTVEAFF. The full variable domain, its missing parts supplied by reference TRBV28 and TRBJ1-1, is DVKVTQSSRYLVKRTGEKVFLECVQDMDHENMFWYRQDPGLGLRLIYFSYDVKMKEKGDIPEGYSVSREKKERFSLILESASTNQTSMYLCASSSHGTVEAFFGQGTRLTVV.

The table lists this clonotype with a few counts. V usage is TRBV5-1 and J usage is TRBJ1-1; D not resolved. Germline V gene data show CDR1 as SGHRS and CDR2 as YFSETQ. V was pared by 1 base and J by 3 bases, with 10 bases between. This CDR3 spans 14 amino acids. CDR3 sequence (DNA): TGCGCCAGCAGCTTGTTGCCCGATGACACTGAAGCTTTCTTT. Its protein product is CASSLLPDDTEAFF.

This clonotype is a singleton in its sample. A much larger clone differs by one base, so this may be a read error. The rearrangement joins TRBV3-1 to TRBJ2-3, with D perhaps TRBD1 or TRBD2 (6 bases each). This CDR3 has 16 residues. V was cut by 1 base and J by 6 bases, with 17 bases left in between. Germline CDR1 is LGHDT and CDR2 is YNNKEL (reference sequence). The CDR3 here is CASSQGTIGTYDTQYF. The CDR3 DNA follows: TGTGCCAGCAGCCAAGGGACTATCGGGACATACGATACGCAGTATTTT.

V gene TRBV5-4 combines with J gene TRBJ1-1; D possibly corresponds to TRBD1 (5 bases). The germline V gene has CDR1 SGHNT and CDR2 YYREEE (reference sequence). The CDR3 covers 13 residues. The V and J ends lost 2 bases and 4 bases respectively, with 9 bases between them. This CDR3 reads CASSFKGFTEAFF. CDR3 coding DNA: TGTGCCAGCAGCTTCAAGGGGTTCACTGAAGCTTTCTTT.

The CDR3 reads CSGASGKGNIQYF. Here the CDR3 DNA reads TGCAGTGGGGCTAGCGGGAAGGGGAACATTCAGTACTTC. This chain connects TRBV20-1 to TRBJ2-4, with TRBD2 matching 9 bases. The V segment lost 7 bases and the J segment 7 bases; nucleotides outside the gene matches: 8. The CDR3 runs to 13 residues. Germline CDR1 is DFQATT and CDR2 is SNEGSKA (reference sequence).

This clonotype was counted ten times or more. The chain links TRBV5-1 to TRBJ2-2; a weak D match, TRBD2 (5 bases). Germline V gene data show CDR1 as SGHRS and CDR2 as YFSETQ. Trimming removed 9 bases from V and 5 bases from J, with 8 bases in between. This CDR3 is 11 amino acids long. DNA of the CDR3: TGCGCCACCGGGGAAACCGGGGAGCTGTTTTTT. The encoded protein is CATGETGELFF.

This clonotype was counted at least ten times. The J gene is TRBJ2-7, the V gene TRBV28; 13 bases are a match to TRBD2. Germline-derived CDR1 and CDR2 are MDHEN and SYDVKM. The J segment lost 3 bases and the V segment lost 2 bases, leaving 4 bases of the junction unmatched. The CDR3 is 16 amino acids. The CDR3 DNA sequence: TGTGCCAGCAGTTTAAGGACTAGCGGGGGTTTCTACGAGCAGTACTTC. As protein: CASSLRTSGGFYEQYF.

This clonotype was found a few times. The chain is built from TRBV11-2 and TRBJ2-3; TRBD2 matches at 10 bases. V shed 6 bases and J 7 bases; nucleotides not matched to a gene: 10. CDR1 is SGHAT, CDR2 FQNNGV, per germline. CDR3 size: 15 residues. CDR3 coding DNA: TGTGCCAGCAGAAACAGCGGGAGGGCCTATAATACGCAGTATTTT. It yields the protein CASRNSGRAYNTQYF.

This clonotype has a count of ten or more. The V gene is TRBV2, the J gene TRBJ1-1; maybe TRBD1 (6 bases). Per the germline V gene, CDR1 is SNHLY and CDR2 is FYNNEI. The V end was cut by 6 bases, the J end by 8 bases, with 22 bases between. The CDR3 runs 15 residues. Written as DNA, the CDR3 is TGTGCCAGCAGCGTCCTTCCTGCAGGGGCATCGGAAGCTTTCTTT. Protein product: CASSVLPAGASEAFF.

The V and J genes are TRBV12-3 or TRBV12-4 and TRBJ2-4, with 7 bases aligning to TRBD2. V lost 6 bases, J lost 3 bases, and 14 bases stayed unmatched. The CDR3 is 17 residues long. CDR3 sequence (DNA): TGTGCCAGCAGGCCTACCACGGTCAGGGAGGGCAAAAACATTCAGTACTTC. Protein sequence: CASRPTTVREGKNIQYF.

There are a few counts of this clonotype. The chain combines TRBV10-3 with TRBJ2-3; 8 bases agree with TRBD1. This CDR3 is 13 amino acids long. Germline loops: CDR1 ENHRY, CDR2 SYGVKD. J lost 5 bases, V lost 10 bases, and 8 bases had no gene match. The CDR3 region has the DNA TGTGCCACCCTCGGACAGGGCCAAGATACGCAGTATTTT. It yields the protein CATLGQGQDTQYF.

This clonotype has a handful of counts. The J gene is TRBJ2-3, the V gene TRBV9, with 7 positions matching TRBD1. The CDR3 spans 18 residues. The V segment lost 0 bases and the J segment 4 bases; nucleotides outside the gene matches: 14. Germline values: CDR1 SGDLS, CDR2 YYNGEE. The CDR3 DNA sequence: TGTGCCAGCAGCGTAGTAGGCGTTGGGCAGGGGGTCGCAGATACGCAGTATTTT. Protein sequence: CASSVVGVGQGVADTQYF.

The chain couples TRBV6-2 or TRBV6-3 to TRBJ2-1; no clear D. The germline V gene has CDR1 MNHEY and CDR2 SVGEGT. This CDR3 spans 15 amino acids. Trimming cost V 6 bases and J 4 bases, with 16 bases left between them. CDR3 nucleotides: TGTGCCAGCAGCCTCTACCACCTTGGGTACAATGAGCAGTTCTTC. Translated, it gives CASSLYHLGYNEQFF.

This clonotype was seen more than once but under ten times. This chain uses TRBV28 with TRBJ1-5; D perhaps matches TRBD1 (5 bases). V was trimmed by 4 bases and J by 4 bases, leaving 14 bases between them. This CDR3 is built from 15 residues. Germline CDR1 reads MDHEN; CDR2 reads SYDVKM. The CDR3 DNA reads TGTGCCAGCAGTTCCTCGGGGGAACGGAATCAGCCCCAGCATTTT. This translates into CASSSSGERNQPQHF. Supplemented by reference TRBV28 and TRBJ1-5, the full variable domain reads DVKVTQSSRYLVKRTGEKVFLECVQDMDHENMFWYRQDPGLGLRLIYFSYDVKMKEKGDIPEGYSVSREKKERFSLILESASTNQTSMYLCASSSSGERNQPQHFGDGTRLSIL.

This clonotype has just a few counts. This chain joins TRBV20-1 and TRBJ2-1; 10 nucleotides agree with TRBD2. Germline trimming cut 4 bases from V and 6 bases from J; bases unmatched to any gene: 6. CDR1 and CDR2 (germline): DFQATT, SNEGSKA (reference sequence). The CDR3 is 14 amino acids. For the CDR3, the DNA is TGCAGTGCTAATCCTAGCGGGAGTCTCAATGAGCAGTTCTTC. Translation gives CSANPSGSLNEQFF.

This clonotype showed up just a few times. The chain employs TRBV12-3 or TRBV12-4 and TRBJ2-7, with D uncertain. The ends were cut back, 3 bases at V and 2 bases at J, with 11 bases in the middle. This CDR3 comprises 14 residues. In DNA form, the CDR3 reads TGTGCCAGCAGTTTTTTAGCCAGTACCTACGAGCAGTACTTC. Its protein product is CASSFLASTYEQYF.

In this sample, this clonotype turned up many times. V and J are TRBV25-1 and TRBJ2-3, with D perhaps matching TRBD1 (6 bases). Germline V gives CDR1 MGHDK, CDR2 SYGVNS. The germline V and J ends were trimmed by 1 base and 1 base, with 15 bases remaining between them. CDR3 length equals 17 residues. CDR3 nucleotides: TGTGCCAGCAGTGAATTGCACAGGGACCTACGCACAGATACGCAGTATTTT. Amino acid sequence: CASSELHRDLRTDTQYF.

This clonotype has more than one count but fewer than ten. V is TRBV4-1 and J is TRBJ2-3; no clear D. V lost 1 base and J 2 bases, leaving 13 bases between the germline ends. Germline V CDR1 and CDR2: MGHRA, YSYEKL. The CDR3 contains 16 residues. The CDR3 DNA reads as TGCGCCAGCAGCCAAGGTGCAGCGCCTCACACAGATACGCAGTATTTT. This encodes CASSQGAAPHTDTQYF.

The V gene is TRBV3-1, the J gene TRBJ2-1; 11 bases align to TRBD2. The junction had 8 bases not matched to a gene; V was cut back by 3 bases and J by 4 bases. The CDR3 runs 17 residues. CDR1 is LGHDT, CDR2 YNNKEL, per germline (reference sequence). The CDR3 DNA is TGTGCCAGCAGCCAGGTCTCCGGGACTAGCGGTTACAATGAGCAGTTCTTC. Amino acid sequence: CASSQVSGTSGYNEQFF.

The chain employs TRBV12-1 and TRBJ1-5; TRBD1, as called in the table, went unchecked against the DNA. TRBV12-1 is deemed a pseudogene. CDR3 length: 14 residues. DNA of the CDR3: TGTGCCAGCAGCCACCGACAGAGGAGTCAGCCCCAGCATTTT. Protein sequence: CASSHRQRSQPQHF.

This clonotype was detected ten times or more. The CDR3 sequence is CASSLQGRDTGELFF. CDR3 in DNA: TGCGCCAGCAGCTTGCAGGGCCGAGACACCGGGGAGCTGTTTTTT. The gene calls are TRBV5-1 and TRBJ2-2; a weak D match, TRBD1 (5 bases). Germline V lookup: CDR1 SGHRS, CDR2 YFSETQ. The length of the CDR3 is 15 residues. Between the trimmed V and J ends, which lost 1 base and 3 bases, there was a span of 10 bases.